This section outlines one T cell receptor beta chain sequence together with its context. Its antigen is unknown. This record belongs to a study of regulatory T cells in long-lasting Graves disease. The time point here: persistent/refractory GD, antithyroid drugs over 5 years with positive TRAb. Extracted PBMC RNA gave rise to the TCR library. EDTA tubes held approximately 9 milliliters of peripheral blood from each patient. General study results and limits: Between persistent patients, a few thousand public clonotypes were shared, exceeding the roughly 940 shared between new patients. Persistent disease showed a preference for TRBV28, TRBJ1-2 and TRBJ2-5. Not thyroid tissue but only peripheral blood was studied.

TCR beta libraries were built with iRepertoire HTBI primers and Arm-PCR of CDR3 regions. TCRdb redid the calling of the multiplex PCR reads with MiXCR, one entry per CDR3 protein. In the table there are approximately 690,000 distinct CDR3 sequences, around 30% of which are singletons. Trimming removed 5 bases at V and 0 bases at J, with 10 bases between. The CDR3 is made up of 13 amino acids. Germline loops: CDR1 DFQATT, CDR2 SNEGSKA (reference sequence). The chain joins TRBV20-1 to TRBJ1-1; a possible D gene is TRBD1 (5 bases). The source was peripheral blood mononuclear cells (PBMCs), collected when the disease was refractory, from a patient treated with antithyroid drugs. The source of this sequence is a female donor with Graves disease. CDR3 protein: CSAATGVNTEAFF. CDR3 bases: TGCAGTGCTGCTACAGGAGTGAACACTGAAGCTTTCTTT.